The 31 T cell receptor beta chains below come from one sample, sequenced in a study of CD4 and CD8 cells across lung adenocarcinoma regions. TCRdb called the PCR reads again in MiXCR, with one record for every CDR3 protein. The repertoire consists of more than 6,000 distinct CDR3 sequences, with roughly three fifths occurring once and the leading ten covering over 20%. The specimen sequenced was CD4+ T cells from the center of a lung tumor. These receptors originate from a female donor with lung adenocarcinoma. The CD4 and CD8 labels of this study may be unreliable.

V gene TRBV10-3 combines with J gene TRBJ2-1, with 8 bases fitting TRBD2. The junction had 9 bases not matched to a gene; V was cut back by 10 bases and J by 4 bases. The CDR3 loop spans 14 amino acids. Germline assignment: CDR1 ENHRY and CDR2 SYGVKD. DNA of the CDR3: TGTGCCACCCAAAGCGGGAGATCGTACAATGAGCAGTTCTTC. The encoded protein is CATQSGRSYNEQFF.

The chain uses TRBV6-1 and TRBJ2-5; no firm D call. Trimming took 2 bases from V and 9 from J, leaving 7 bases between them. This CDR3 comprises 11 residues. The germline V gene has CDR1 MNHNS and CDR2 SASEGT. The CDR3 DNA reads TGTGCCAGCAGTGAAACAAGTCCCCAGTACTTC. Translation gives CASSETSPQYF.

J is TRBJ2-1 and V is TRBV6-1; TRBD1 matches at 10 bases. V dropped 7 bases and J dropped 7; count of bases not matched to a gene: 4. The CDR3 runs 13 residues. In germline, CDR1 is MNHNS, CDR2 SASEGT. CDR3 residues: CASNRQGANEQFF. CDR3 nucleotide sequence: TGTGCCAGCAACCGACAGGGGGCTAATGAGCAGTTCTTC.

This clonotype was seen a few times. The chain is built from TRBV4-1 and TRBJ2-1, with D tentatively TRBD2 (5 bases). This CDR3 has 14 amino acids. V was trimmed by 4 bases and J by 7 bases, leaving 14 bases between them. Germline V lookup: CDR1 MGHRA, CDR2 YSYEKL. The CDR3 spells CASSRFWTVNEQFF. CDR3 DNA: TGCGCCAGCAGCCGATTTTGGACTGTGAATGAGCAGTTCTTC.

This clonotype was detected a few times. The V gene is TRBV10-3, the J gene TRBJ2-1; 13 nucleotides align to TRBD2. The CDR3 is 15 residues long. Germline lookup yields CDR1 ENHRY and CDR2 SYGVKD. V was pared by 10 bases and J by 7 bases, with 10 bases of the junction left unmatched. Written as DNA, the CDR3 is TGTGCCACGTACAAACCGGGACTAGCGGGAAATGAGCAGTTCTTC. Residues: CATYKPGLAGNEQFF.

The V gene is TRBV10-3, the J gene TRBJ2-1; no firm D call. The DNA end is a closer match to TRBJ2-7, so the J assignment may be wrong. The germline gives CDR1 ENHRY, CDR2 SYGVKD. The length of the CDR3 is 13 residues. The DNA for the CDR3 is TGTGCCATCAGTGAACAGAAGTACGACGAGCAGTACGTC. As protein: CAISEQKYDEQYV.

Note on this clonotype: Its ends do not fully match the called genes, so a read error is possible. The chain couples TRBV6-1 to TRBJ2-4; a weak D match, TRBD2 (7 bases). In germline, CDR1 is MNHNS, CDR2 SASEGT. The CDR3 runs 16 residues. The CDR3 region has the DNA TGTGCCAGCAGTGTCGGGGGGCGGGGAGCCAAAGACATGCAGTACTTC. Its protein product is CASSVGGRGAKDMQYF.

CDR3 coding DNA: TGTGCCAGCAGCGTAGTAGGATACCAAGAGACCCAGTACTTC. Encoded protein: CASSVVGYQETQYF. The genes are TRBV9 and TRBJ2-5; D unresolved. Trimming removed 0 bases at V and 0 bases at J, with 6 bases between. The CDR3 has 14 amino acids. The V gene's germline CDR1 is SGDLS and CDR2 YYNGEE.

The gene calls are TRBV27 and TRBJ1-2; TRBD1 aligns across 8 bases. The ends lost 6 bases at V and 6 bases at J; junction bases unmatched: 6. The CDR3 contains 13 residues. Germline V gene lookup returns CDR1 MNHEY and CDR2 SMNVEV (reference sequence). CDR3 sequence: CASRAGGRDGYTF. The CDR3 region has the DNA TGTGCCAGCAGGGCAGGGGGCAGGGATGGCTACACCTTC.

V and J are TRBV6-1 and TRBJ2-3; 7 positions match TRBD2. This CDR3 has 15 residues. CDR1 is MNHNS and CDR2 is SASEGT in the germline V gene. J was trimmed by 0 bases and V by 0 bases; bases with no gene match: 0. This chain's CDR3 is CASSEASGSTDTQYF. CDR3 DNA: TGTGCCAGCAGTGAAGCTAGCGGGAGCACAGATACGCAGTATTTT.

The V and J genes are TRBV6-5 and TRBJ2-3; 7 bases align to TRBD2. V was pared by 2 bases and J by 12 bases, with 29 bases of the junction left unmatched. The CDR3 length is 20 residues. The germline V gene has CDR1 MNHEY and CDR2 SVGAGI. CDR3 residues: CASSYGGVAAWVWGTETQYF. CDR3 in DNA: TGTGCCAGCAGTTACGGGGGGGTGGCGGCCTGGGTGTGGGGCACAGAGACCCAGTATTTT.

The chain recombines TRBV6-1 with TRBJ2-3, with a weak D call TRBD2 (6 bases). The V end lost 7 bases, the J end lost 7 bases, and 18 bases lay between the germline ends. Germline assignment: CDR1 MNHNS and CDR2 SASEGT. This CDR3 is built from 14 residues. The CDR3 loop reads CASTASGVANTQYF. The CDR3 bases are TGTGCCAGCACGGCTTCGGGAGTGGCAAATACGCAGTATTTT.

The count of this clonotype is one. The junction shows a germline mismatch at one end, possibly a read error. This chain connects TRBV6-1 to TRBJ2-3; a possible D gene is TRBD2 (5 bases). The CDR3 totals 16 residues. Per germline, CDR1 MNHNS and CDR2 SASEGT. The CDR3 region is CASGGSSGSDTDTQYF. The CDR3, as DNA: TGTGCCAGCGGTGGCTCCAGCGGCAGTGATACAGATACGCAGTACTTT.

This rearrangement joins TRBV7-2 to TRBJ2-3, with 8 bases identical to TRBD2. The junction had 3 bases not matched to a gene; V was cut back by 5 bases and J by 2 bases. CDR3 length: 14 residues. Germline assignment: CDR1 SGHTA and CDR2 FQGNSA. The DNA for the CDR3 is TGTGCCAGCAGCGCGGGACTAGTCACAGATACGCAGTATTTT. It codes for CASSAGLVTDTQYF.

This clonotype was recorded many times. The rearrangement joins TRBV27 to TRBJ2-1, with D possibly being TRBD1 (6 bases). The CDR3 runs 13 residues. The germline CDR1 and CDR2 sequences are MNHEY and SMNVEV (reference sequence). V gave up 1 base and J gave up 10 bases, with 11 bases separating them. The CDR3 loop is CASSLFGGPEQFF. DNA of the CDR3: TGTGCCAGCAGTTTATTTGGGGGCCCAGAGCAGTTCTTC.

This clonotype is classed as medium-sized. This chain connects TRBV27 to TRBJ2-1; D uncertain. Germline loops: CDR1 MNHEY, CDR2 SMNVEV (reference sequence). V lost 3 bases and J lost 6, with 9 bases in between. The CDR3 has 13 amino acids. CDR3 nucleotide sequence: TGTGCCAGCAGTTTGGCGCGGAGCAATGAGCAGTTCTTC. Translated, it gives CASSLARSNEQFF.

With regard to this clonotype: Relative to the germline gene, one junction end is altered; a read error may explain this. The chain has TRBV27 and TRBJ2-3; the match to TRBD1 covers 8 bases. Germline values: CDR1 MNHEY, CDR2 SMNVEV (reference sequence). The CDR3 loop spans 12 amino acids. The CDR3 coding sequence is TGTGCCAGCGGGACAGGCAAAAATACTCAGTATTTT. The encoded protein is CASGTGKNTQYF.

This clonotype has a handful of counts. The chain couples TRBV5-1 to TRBJ1-1; a possible D gene is TRBD1 (6 bases). The ends were cut back, 7 bases at V and 4 bases at J, with 17 bases in the middle. The CDR3 runs 14 residues. Germline V gene data show CDR1 as SGHRS and CDR2 as YFSETQ. The CDR3 DNA is TGCGCCAGCCACACAGGCGCAGGGGCCACTGAAGCTTTCTTT. Translation: CASHTGAGATEAFF.

The CDR3 coding sequence is TGTGCCAGGGGGCACGGGGGCGGGGACGAAAACACCCAGTACTTC. Protein: CARGHGGGDENTQYF. V and J are TRBV27 and TRBJ2-4; the D call may be TRBD1 or TRBD2 (6 bases each). Per germline, CDR1 MNHEY and CDR2 SMNVEV (reference sequence). The CDR3 extends over 15 amino acids. The germline V and J ends were trimmed by 9 bases and 13 bases, with 28 bases remaining between them.

The chain employs TRBV10-2 and TRBJ2-2, with TRBD2 matching 11 bases. The CDR3 has 17 residues. With V trimmed by 3 bases and J by 1 base, 4 bases remained unmatched. Germline CDR1 and CDR2: WSHSY and SAAADI. As DNA, the CDR3 is TGCGCCAGCAGTGATTGGGGGACTAGCGGGAACACCGGGGAGCTGTTTTTT. This sequence encodes CASSDWGTSGNTGELFF.

The genes are TRBV27 and TRBJ2-4; D is unclear. The CDR3 covers 14 residues. From germline, CDR1 is MNHEY and CDR2 SMNVEV (reference sequence). V gave up 11 bases and J gave up 13 bases, with 27 bases separating them. CDR3 bases: TGTGCCGGGCTCGTGGGCCGCGACCAAGAGATCCAGTACTTC. Encoded protein: CAGLVGRDQEIQYF.

The chain is built from TRBV7-2 and TRBJ1-2; 10 bases line up with TRBD1. CDR1 and CDR2 from the germline V gene are SGHTA and FQGNSA. The CDR3 spans 15 residues. Trimming at V came to 6 bases and at J to 2 bases, leaving 6 bases not matched to a gene. This chain's CDR3 is CASSRQGAQNYGYTF. CDR3 nucleotides: TGTGCCAGCAGTCGACAGGGGGCGCAGAACTATGGCTACACCTTC.

J is TRBJ2-3 and V is TRBV6-5; D is possibly TRBD2 (5 bases). The end of the DNA fits TRBJ2-7 better, so the J call may be wrong. The CDR3 runs to 14 residues. Germline loops: CDR1 MNHEY, CDR2 SVGAGI. CDR3 in amino acids: CASSYEGAKDMQYF. The DNA for the CDR3 is TGTGCCAGCAGTTACGAGGGAGCCAAAGACATGCAGTACTTC.

By its share, this clonotype is large. The gene calls are TRBV6-5 and TRBJ2-7, with a tentative D call TRBD2 (6 bases). Germline-derived CDR1 and CDR2 are MNHEY and SVGAGI. The length of the CDR3 is 15 residues. With 2 bases removed from V and 5 bases from J, the gap between germline ends came to 16 bases. The CDR3 DNA reads as TGTGCCAGCAGTTACGGCCCCCGGGAGTCAAACGAGCAGTACTTC. Translating gives CASSYGPRESNEQYF.

The V gene is TRBV11-1, the J gene TRBJ2-1; TRBD1 aligns across 10 bases. With 0 bases clipped from V and 10 bases from J, the junction kept 15 bases outside the gene matches. CDR1 SGHAT and CDR2 FQDESV come from the germline V gene (reference sequence). The CDR3 contains 18 residues. Written as DNA, the CDR3 is TGTGCCAGCAGCTTAGCGTCTTTACCCGGGACAGGGGATTACGAGCAGTTCTTC. Its protein product is CASSLASLPGTGDYEQFF.

This sequence joins TRBV27 and TRBJ2-5, with D perhaps matching TRBD1 or TRBD2 (5 bases each). The DNA end is a closer match to TRBJ2-4, so the J assignment may be wrong. This CDR3 contains 15 residues. Germline CDR1 is MNHEY and CDR2 is SMNVEV (reference sequence). The CDR3 DNA follows: TGTGCCAGCGGCAACGTCGGCCGGGACGGAAACATTCAGTACTTC. Its translation: CASGNVGRDGNIQYF.

The chain links TRBV6-1 to TRBJ2-1, with D perhaps TRBD2 (6 bases). Judging by the DNA end, TRBJ2-7 fits better; the J call may be wrong. Germline V gene lookup returns CDR1 MNHNS and CDR2 SASEGT. There are 15 residues in the CDR3. CDR3 residues: CASSDPFVAEYEQYF. The CDR3 DNA sequence: TGTGCCAGCAGTGACCCCTTTGTAGCGGAGTACGAGCAGTACTTC.

This clonotype was picked up many times. The chain recombines TRBV3-1 with TRBJ2-5, with 8 bases matching TRBD1. V lost 8 bases to trimming and J lost 5 bases; unmatched junction nucleotides: 13. CDR3 length: 15 amino acids. Germline lookup yields CDR1 LGHDT and CDR2 YNNKEL (reference sequence). CDR3 in amino acids: CASGTWTGRFETQYF. The CDR3 nucleotides are TGTGCCAGCGGAACTTGGACAGGGAGGTTTGAGACCCAGTACTTC.

The chain employs TRBV27 and TRBJ2-4; perhaps D is TRBD1 or TRBD2 (6 bases each). With 5 bases removed from V and 0 bases from J, the gap between germline ends came to 23 bases. The CDR3 is 19 amino acids. CDR1 and CDR2 from the germline V gene are MNHEY and SMNVEV (reference sequence). CDR3 coding DNA: TGTGCCAGCAGTGGGAGAGGGGGGACGGGGCTGAGAGCCAAAAACATTCAGTACTTC. As protein: CASSGRGGTGLRAKNIQYF.

Only a few counts were recorded for this clonotype. This chain connects TRBV10-3 to TRBJ1-2; D is perhaps TRBD1 (5 bases). The CDR3 covers 14 residues. Germline V gene lookup returns CDR1 ENHRY and CDR2 SYGVKD. V was clipped by 2 bases and J by 6 bases, with 13 bases between them. CDR3 nucleotide sequence: TGTGCCATCAGTGAGGCGATCGGGGGACATGGCTACACCTTC. Encoded protein: CAISEAIGGHGYTF.

This rearrangement joins TRBV6-5 to TRBJ2-1; unclear D gene. The CDR3 has 14 amino acids. V lost 0 bases, J lost 7 bases, and 10 bases lay in between. CDR1 is MNHEY and CDR2 is SVGAGI in the germline V gene. In nucleotides, the CDR3 is TGTGCCAGCAGTTACTCGGCGTGGATGAATGAGCAGTTCTTC. This gives the protein CASSYSAWMNEQFF.